A single sample gave rise to the 23 T cell receptor beta chains below, sequenced in a study of T cell repertoires in aging, cancer and after chemotherapy. A mixed TRB-A/B primer pool amplified rearranged TRB by multiplex touch-down PCR. MiXCR, run by TCRdb on the multiplex PCR reads, gives a single entry per CDR3 protein. The data show about 6,000 distinct CDR3 sequences, with around 40% seen just once and approximately 44% held by the top ten. TCR beta rearrangements were amplified from peripheral blood genomic DNA. Sequenced material: blood. Source of these receptors: a human donor with a blood cancer.

The sample holds a few counts of this clonotype. This CDR3 is CASSLSLAGGPGETQYF. The CDR3 nucleotides read TGTGCCAGCAGCTTGTCGCTAGCGGGAGGGCCTGGGGAGACCCAGTACTTC. The V call is TRBV7-6, the J call TRBJ2-5; 12 nucleotides line up with TRBD2. With V trimmed by 3 bases and J by 5 bases, 10 bases remained unmatched. Germline loops: CDR1 SGHVS, CDR2 FNYEAQ. This CDR3 region has 17 residues. Using reference TRBV7-6 and TRBJ2-5 for the parts outside the CDR3, the full variable domain is GAGVSQSPRYKVTKRGQDVALRCDPISGHVSLYWYRQALGQGPEFLTYFNYEAQQDKSGLPNDRFSAERPEGSISTLTIQRTEQRDSAMYRCASSLSLAGGPGETQYFGPGTRLLVL.

There are a few counts of this clonotype. The chain carries TRBV12-3 or TRBV12-4 and TRBJ2-1, with 11 positions matching TRBD2. V shed 3 bases, J shed 7 bases, and the junction held 5 bases outside the gene matches. The CDR3 loop spans 15 amino acids. CDR3 DNA sequence: TGTGCCAGCAGTTTGGTGACTAGCGGGAAGAATGAGCAGTTCTTC. Its protein is CASSLVTSGKNEQFF.

The chain is built from TRBV6-2 or TRBV6-3 and TRBJ2-7, with a weak D call TRBD1 (6 bases). The CDR3 consists of 14 residues. Trimming stripped 1 base from V and 5 bases from J, with 12 bases between. Germline values: CDR1 MNHEY, CDR2 SVGEGT. This CDR3 reads CASSYFHRAHEQYF. The CDR3, as DNA: TGTGCCAGCAGTTACTTTCACAGGGCCCACGAGCAGTACTTC.

The V and J genes are TRBV10-3 and TRBJ2-7; no clear D. Germline V gives CDR1 ENHRY, CDR2 SYGVKD. The CDR3 is 13 amino acids. V lost 6 bases and J lost 1, with 10 bases in between. This CDR3 reads CAIRDGLSYEQYF. The DNA for the CDR3 is TGTGCCATCAGGGACGGATTGTCCTACGAGCAGTACTTC.

V and J are TRBV6-2 or TRBV6-3 and TRBJ2-7; 13 nucleotides line up with TRBD2. The junction had 4 bases not matched to a gene; V was cut back by 0 bases and J by 2 bases. The CDR3 extends over 17 amino acids. Germline loops: CDR1 MNHEY, CDR2 SVGEGT. The CDR3 DNA reads TGTGCCAGCAGTTACTCCCGGACTAGCGGGAGTACCTACGAGCAGTACTTC. Encoded protein: CASSYSRTSGSTYEQYF.

The rearrangement joins TRBV25-1 to TRBJ1-5; D gene unclear. V was clipped by 1 base and J by 7 bases, with 5 bases between them. Germline CDR1 reads MGHDK; CDR2 reads SYGVNS. This CDR3 is built from 12 residues. The CDR3 DNA reads TGTGCCAGCAGTGAATCTGTCCAGCCCCAGCATTTT. Translated, it gives CASSESVQPQHF.

As concerns this clonotype: With a much larger clone just one base away, this may be a read error. J is TRBJ2-5 and V is TRBV10-3, with 11 bases identical to TRBD2. CDR1 and CDR2 from the germline V gene are ENHRY and SYGVKD. The CDR3 runs to 14 residues. After removal of 6 bases from V and 0 bases from J, the junction contained 0 bases not matched to a gene. This CDR3 reads CAIRTSGDQETQYF. CDR3 in DNA: TGTGCCATCAGGACTAGCGGGGACCAAGAGACCCAGTACTTC.

This chain's CDR3 is CSGQTGFEQYF. The CDR3 coding sequence is TGCAGTGGTCAAACAGGGTTCGAGCAGTACTTC. The V call is TRBV20-1, the J call TRBJ2-7; TRBD1 might be the D (6 bases). From germline, CDR1 is DFQATT and CDR2 SNEGSKA (reference sequence). V lost 7 bases and J lost 6, with 13 bases in between. This CDR3 has 11 amino acids.

To note about this clonotype: This may come from a read error, since a much larger clone is one base off. The chain employs TRBV29-1 and TRBJ2-7; D is uncertain. Trimming cost V 0 bases and J 5 bases, with 5 bases left between them. This CDR3 contains 11 residues. Per the germline V gene, CDR1 is SQVTM and CDR2 is ANQGSEA. The CDR3: CSVEDTDEQYF. Written as DNA, the CDR3 is TGCAGCGTTGAAGATACGGACGAGCAGTACTTC.

Only a few counts were recorded for this clonotype. CDR3 DNA sequence: TGTGCCAGCAGTAGGGGGCTGGGTCAACCTTCCTACGAGCAGTACTTC. Translated: CASSRGLGQPSYEQYF. The genes are TRBV6-5 and TRBJ2-7; 7 bases align to TRBD1. Germline loops: CDR1 MNHEY, CDR2 SVGAGI. Unmatched junction bases numbered 11, after V lost 5 bases and J lost 1 base. The CDR3 runs to 16 residues.

The chain carries TRBV12-3 or TRBV12-4 and TRBJ2-2; no definite D call. Trimming removed 7 bases from V and 5 bases from J, with 11 bases in between. This CDR3 region has 13 residues. The CDR3 bases are TGTGCCAGCACCGGCCCAGGTACCGGGGAGCTGTTTTTT. It encodes CASTGPGTGELFF.

The chain links TRBV30 to TRBJ1-2, with a weak D call TRBD1 (6 bases). The CDR3 loop spans 15 amino acids. V was pared by 5 bases and J by 2 bases, with 18 bases between. From germline, CDR1 is GTSNPN and CDR2 SVGIG (reference sequence). CDR3 nucleotides: TGTGCCTGGCGCACAGGGTTGTTACTGAACTATGGCTACACCTTC. This translates into CAWRTGLLLNYGYTF. The full variable domain, rest sourced from reference TRBV30 and TRBJ1-2, is SQTIHQWPATLVQPVGSPLSLECTVEGTSNPNLYWYRQAAGRGLQLLFYSVGIGQISSEVPQNLSASRPQDRQFILSSKKLLLSDSGFYLCAWRTGLLLNYGYTFGSGTRLTVV.

J is TRBJ2-3 and V is TRBV24-1, with 14 nucleotides matching TRBD2. Germline V gene sequence: CDR1 KGHDR, CDR2 SFDVKD. The CDR3 extends over 22 amino acids. Unmatched junction bases numbered 13, after V lost 0 bases and J lost 0 bases. The CDR3: CATSDLETGTSGRGASTDTQYF. In DNA form, the CDR3 reads TGTGCCACCAGTGATTTGGAGACCGGGACTAGCGGGAGAGGGGCTAGCACAGATACGCAGTATTTT.

The chain couples TRBV15 to TRBJ2-3, with TRBD2 as a possible D gene (6 bases). Germline assignment: CDR1 LNHNV and CDR2 YYDKDF (reference sequence). V lost 7 bases, J lost 5 bases, and 22 bases lay in between. The CDR3 is made up of 16 amino acids. The CDR3 is CATTRAGYTGLDTQYF. In nucleotides, the CDR3 is TGTGCCACCACCAGGGCGGGGTATACGGGACTAGATACGCAGTATTTT.

This sequence joins TRBV20-1 and TRBJ2-3, with 8 bases matching TRBD2. The V gene end was trimmed by 4 bases and the J gene end by 3 bases; junction bases not matched to a gene: 9. The CDR3 has 15 residues. Per the germline V gene, CDR1 is DFQATT and CDR2 is SNEGSKA (reference sequence). The CDR3 is CSAMRAGESTDTQYF. The CDR3 DNA follows: TGCAGTGCTATGAGAGCGGGAGAGTCAACAGATACGCAGTATTTT.

The chain uses TRBV4-2 and TRBJ2-7, with 7 nucleotides matching TRBD1. V was pared by 4 bases and J by 1 base, with 4 bases of the junction left unmatched. Germline V lookup: CDR1 LGHNA, CDR2 YNFKEQ. The CDR3 covers 14 residues. The CDR3 DNA sequence: TGTGCCAGCAGCCCGGGACAGAGGTCCTACGAGCAGTACTTC. It is translated as CASSPGQRSYEQYF.

This chain links TRBV6-6 with TRBJ2-5; perhaps TRBD1 as D (6 bases). The CDR3 runs 12 residues. V dropped 6 bases and J dropped 5 bases, with 10 bases sitting between them. Germline V gene data show CDR1 as MNHNY and CDR2 as SVGAGI (reference sequence). This CDR3 is CASSQGWETQYF. The CDR3 DNA reads as TGTGCCAGCAGCCAGGGGTGGGAGACCCAGTACTTC.

The chain uses TRBV6-5 and TRBJ2-5, with 9 bases identical to TRBD2. This CDR3 is 16 amino acids long. Germline V CDR1 and CDR2: MNHEY, SVGAGI. With V trimmed by 5 bases and J by 5 bases, 12 bases remained unmatched. CDR3 amino acids: CASSDISGRGKETQYF. The CDR3 bases are TGTGCCAGCAGTGATATTAGCGGGAGAGGGAAGGAGACCCAGTACTTC.

By share of the sample, this clonotype is medium-sized. This sequence joins TRBV12-3 or TRBV12-4 and TRBJ1-6; D possibly corresponds to TRBD1 (5 bases). V was shortened by 1 base and J by 14 bases, with 9 bases between the two germline ends. The CDR3 covers 12 residues. DNA of the CDR3: TGTGCCAGCAGTTTAGGGGGCGTATCCCTCCACTTT. Its translation: CASSLGGVSLHF.

Only a few counts were recorded for this clonotype. At one of its ends the junction is not consistent with the germline gene, which may arise from a read error. V usage is TRBV6-5 and J usage is TRBJ1-1; D possibly corresponds to TRBD1 (5 bases). Germline CDR1 MNHEY, CDR2 SVGAGI. This CDR3 spans 11 amino acids. The CDR3 sequence: CASTDTGPPLF. CDR3 bases: TGTGCCAGCACCGATACGGGGCCACCCCTATTT.

This clonotype was seen more than once but under ten times. The chain employs TRBV30 and TRBJ2-7; 7 bases are a match to TRBD2. CDR1 and CDR2 from the germline V gene are GTSNPN and SVGIG (reference sequence). V was pared by 3 bases and J by 6 bases, with 5 bases of the junction left unmatched. This CDR3 has 12 residues. The CDR3 nucleotides are TGTGCCTGGAGCCCTACGGGGGGCGAGCAGTACTTC. This translates into CAWSPTGGEQYF. The variable domain in full, completed from reference TRBV30 and TRBJ2-7, reads SQTIHQWPATLVQPVGSPLSLECTVEGTSNPNLYWYRQAAGRGLQLLFYSVGIGQISSEVPQNLSASRPQDRQFILSSKKLLLSDSGFYLCAWSPTGGEQYFGPGTRLTVT.

The V call is TRBV7-6, the J call TRBJ1-5; 9 bases are shared with TRBD1. The CDR3 spans 15 residues. V was pared by 5 bases and J by 4 bases, with 6 bases of the junction left unmatched. Looked up from germline, CDR1 is SGHVS and CDR2 is FNYEAQ. The CDR3 DNA reads TGTGCCAGCAGCCCCACCGGACAGGGGAATCAGCCCCAGCATTTT. Residues: CASSPTGQGNQPQHF.

This clonotype was detected a few times. V is TRBV12-3 or TRBV12-4 and J is TRBJ1-4; weak D call: TRBD1 (5 bases). The CDR3 sequence is 14 residues long. V lost 3 bases and J lost 7, with 12 bases in between. This CDR3 reads CASSLKGRGEKLFF. CDR3 bases: TGTGCCAGCAGTTTGAAGGGGAGAGGTGAAAAACTGTTTTTT.